The TCR beta chain described here comes from a study of blood T cell repertoires in COVID-19. In the study overall: PBMCs, B-cell-depleted T cells, or T cells provided the cDNA or gDNA that made up the material.

Germline V gene sequence: CDR1 MNHEY, CDR2 SVGEGT. V shed 1 base and J shed 2 bases, with 7 bases lying between them. CDR3 length: 14 amino acids. Data came from immunoSEQ multiplex PCR; TCRdb stores just in-frame clones and leaves some out. The sample shows 100,000 to 150,000 clones, more than 65% of them seen only once. Sequencing used peripheral blood. This sequence originates from a human donor in a cohort sampled during active COVID-19. The chain has TRBV6-2 or TRBV6-3 and TRBJ2-3, with unresolved D. This CDR3 is CASSYLRITDTQYF. As DNA, the CDR3 is TGTGCCAGCAGTTACTTGAGGATCACAGATACGCAGTATTTT.